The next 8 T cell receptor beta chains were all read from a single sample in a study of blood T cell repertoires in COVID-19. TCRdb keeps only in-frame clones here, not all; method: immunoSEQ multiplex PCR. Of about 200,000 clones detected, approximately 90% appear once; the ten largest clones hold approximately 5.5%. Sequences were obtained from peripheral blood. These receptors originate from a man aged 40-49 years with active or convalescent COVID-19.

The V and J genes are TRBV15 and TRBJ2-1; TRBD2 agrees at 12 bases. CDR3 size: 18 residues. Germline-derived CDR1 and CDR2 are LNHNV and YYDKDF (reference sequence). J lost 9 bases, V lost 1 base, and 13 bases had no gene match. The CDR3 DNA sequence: TGTGCCACCAGCAGAGCAAATCGGCTAGCGGGAGGGCGAAGTGAGCAGTTCTTC. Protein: CATSRANRLAGGRSEQFF. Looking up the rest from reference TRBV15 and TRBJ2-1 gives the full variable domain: DAMVIQNPRYQVTQFGKPVTLSCSQTLNHNVMYWYQQKSSQAPKLLFHYYDKDFNNEADTPDNFQSRRPNTSFCFLDIRSPGLGDTAMYLCATSRANRLAGGRSEQFFGPGTRLTVL.

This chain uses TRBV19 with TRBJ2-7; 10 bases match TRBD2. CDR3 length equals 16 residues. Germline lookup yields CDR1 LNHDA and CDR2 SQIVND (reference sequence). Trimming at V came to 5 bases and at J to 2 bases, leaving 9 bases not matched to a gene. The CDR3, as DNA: TGTGCCAGTAGTCGGAATGGACTAGCGGAAACCTACGAGCAGTACTTC. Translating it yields CASSRNGLAETYEQYF. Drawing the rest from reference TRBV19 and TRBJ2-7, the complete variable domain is DGGITQSPKYLFRKEGQNVTLSCEQNLNHDAMYWYRQDPGQGLRLIYYSQIVNDFQKGDIAEGYSVSREKKESFPLTVTSAQKNPTAFYLCASSRNGLAETYEQYFGPGTRLTVT.

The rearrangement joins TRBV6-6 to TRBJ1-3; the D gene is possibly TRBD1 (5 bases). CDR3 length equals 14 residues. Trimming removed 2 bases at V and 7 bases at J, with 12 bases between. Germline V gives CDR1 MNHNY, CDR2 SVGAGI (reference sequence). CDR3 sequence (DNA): TGTGCCAGCAGTTACACCAGGGTTGGCAACACCATATATTTT. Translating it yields CASSYTRVGNTIYF.

The CDR3, as DNA: TGTGCCAGCAGTTCAGGGCCCCACGAGCAGTACTTC. Translating it yields CASSSGPHEQYF. The chain combines TRBV27 with TRBJ2-7, with D perhaps matching TRBD1 (5 bases). V was clipped by 4 bases and J by 5 bases, with 9 bases between them. This CDR3 is built from 12 residues. Germline assignment: CDR1 MNHEY and CDR2 SMNVEV (reference sequence).

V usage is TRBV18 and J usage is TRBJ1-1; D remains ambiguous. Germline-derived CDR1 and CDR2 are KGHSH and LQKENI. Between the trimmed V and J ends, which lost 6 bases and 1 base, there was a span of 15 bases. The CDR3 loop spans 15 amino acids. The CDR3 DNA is TGTGCCAGCTCTCCCCAGTCGAGCGGGAACACTGAAGCTTTCTTT. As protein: CASSPQSSGNTEAFF.

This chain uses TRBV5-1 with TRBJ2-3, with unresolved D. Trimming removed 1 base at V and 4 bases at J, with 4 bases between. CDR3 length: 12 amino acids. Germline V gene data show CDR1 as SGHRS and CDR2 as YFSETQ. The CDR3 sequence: CASSLTADTQYF. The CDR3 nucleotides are TGCGCCAGCAGCTTGACAGCAGATACGCAGTATTTT.

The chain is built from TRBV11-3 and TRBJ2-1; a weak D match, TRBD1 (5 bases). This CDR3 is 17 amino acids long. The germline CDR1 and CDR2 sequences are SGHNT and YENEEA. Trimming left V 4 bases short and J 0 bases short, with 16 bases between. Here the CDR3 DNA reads TGTGCCAGCAGCTCAGTGGGGCAGGTGAGCTCCTACAATGAGCAGTTCTTC. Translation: CASSSVGQVSSYNEQFF.

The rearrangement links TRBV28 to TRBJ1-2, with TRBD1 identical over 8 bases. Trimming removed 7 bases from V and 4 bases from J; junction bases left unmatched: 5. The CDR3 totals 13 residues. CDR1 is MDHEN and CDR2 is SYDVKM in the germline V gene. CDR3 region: CASTHDRGYGYTF. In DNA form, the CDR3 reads TGTGCCAGCACCCATGACAGGGGCTATGGCTACACCTTC.